The entry below gives a single TCR beta chain sequence along with its context. Its cognate antigen is unknown. This record belongs to a study of shared clonotypes between healthy human individuals. The CDR3 length is 17 residues. The V gene lost 0 bases and the J gene lost 1 base, with 13 bases spanning the gap. Germline-derived CDR1 and CDR2 are SGDLS and YYNGEE. The assay was immunoSEQ multiplex PCR, and TCRdb's table has in-frame clones only and misses some. This sample has about 2.2 million clones; over 85% occur once, and the top ten carry over 1.5%. Selected positively for CCR7 and CD45RO-negative, naive CD8 cells excluded terminally differentiated effector memory CD45RA+ cells. Findings and limits, study-wide: Clonotype sharing across a few donors was observed for roughly 5% of naive CD4 clonotypes.

Sequenced: naive CD8+ T cells from PBMCs. The receptor was isolated from a man aged 18 to 29 in good health. Some clones in this sample may be carry-over from other donors' samples. The chain employs TRBV9 and TRBJ2-2; D not certain. The CDR3 DNA reads as TGTGCCAGCAGCGTAGCTAAAGACACGATGAACACCGGGGAGCTGTTTTTT. This sequence encodes CASSVAKDTMNTGELFF.